The 22 T cell receptor beta chains in this list originate from one sample, sequenced in a study of relationships among human T cell subsets. Memory T cells were selected with anti-CD45RO beads from the CD45RA-negative fraction. TCR alpha and beta CDR3s were amplified from mRNA by semiquantitative ARM-PCR. Tagged nested gene-specific primers were used first, then communal superprimers amplified exponentially. MiXCR, applied by TCRdb to the multiplex PCR reads, yields one record per CDR3 protein. This table has about 8,900 distinct CDR3 sequences, around 59% appearing once. Sequencing was done on a sample of memory T cells sorted from blood. Receptors were obtained from a man in his forties in good health.

The chain couples TRBV10-3 to TRBJ1-2; tentatively, D is TRBD1 (6 bases). Germline V gives CDR1 ENHRY, CDR2 SYGVKD. The CDR3 sequence is 14 residues long. Between the trimmed V and J ends, which lost 10 bases and 3 bases, there was a span of 18 bases. The CDR3 is CASLQGGPDYGYTF. CDR3 in DNA: TGTGCCAGCCTACAGGGAGGTCCGGACTATGGCTACACCTTC.

This clonotype is judged medium-sized (0.01 to 0.1%). V is TRBV11-2 and J is TRBJ2-5; tentative D call: TRBD2 (6 bases). The CDR3 is 17 amino acids. CDR1 is SGHAT, CDR2 FQNNGV, per germline. V was clipped by 0 bases and J by 5 bases, with 19 bases between them. The CDR3 protein is CASSLDQGGPHGETQYF. The CDR3 DNA reads as TGTGCCAGCAGCTTAGATCAGGGAGGACCCCACGGCGAGACCCAGTACTTC.

This clonotype has more than one count but fewer than ten. The chain uses TRBV24-1 and TRBJ2-1, with D unclear. This CDR3 comprises 15 residues. V lost 7 bases to trimming and J lost 5 bases, with 17 bases between them. Germline CDR1 and CDR2: KGHDR and SFDVKD. The DNA of the CDR3 is TGTGCCACCAGCGCAAAACATCGGCCTCACAATGAGCAGTTCTTC. Protein product: CATSAKHRPHNEQFF.

The chain couples TRBV20-1 to TRBJ1-5; 8 nucleotides line up with TRBD1. Germline V lookup: CDR1 DFQATT, CDR2 SNEGSKA (reference sequence). Trimming cost V 6 bases and J 6 bases; bases outside gene matches: 7. The CDR3 is 13 amino acids. The CDR3 sequence: CSAQPGGSQPQHF. CDR3 coding DNA: TGCAGTGCCCAACCAGGGGGCTCTCAGCCCCAGCATTTT.

This clonotype was seen only a few times. The rearrangement joins TRBV6-4 to TRBJ1-2; 8 bases align to TRBD1. After removal of 5 bases from V and 8 bases from J, the junction contained 10 bases not matched to a gene. The CDR3 totals 14 residues. Germline V gene lookup returns CDR1 MRHNA and CDR2 SNTAGT. For the CDR3, the DNA is TGTGCCAGCAGTAGCGACAGGGGAAGAAAAGGCTACACCTTC. Translating gives CASSSDRGRKGYTF.

This clonotype was recorded only once. Compared with germline, one end of the junction differs, possibly owing to a read error. The genes are TRBV2 and TRBJ2-7; 9 nucleotides match TRBD1. CDR1 and CDR2 (germline): SNHLY, FYNNEI. The CDR3 has 14 residues. CDR3 region: CASSDERSSDRGLF. CDR3 bases: TGTGCCAGCAGTGATGAACGGTCATCGGACAGGGGCCTCTTC.

This chain connects TRBV28 to TRBJ1-5; maybe TRBD1 (5 bases). This CDR3 is 13 amino acids long. Germline V gene lookup returns CDR1 MDHEN and CDR2 SYDVKM. V shed 6 bases and J shed 6 bases, with 12 bases lying between them. The CDR3 DNA reads as TGTGCCAGCAGCGGGGGACCCAGTCAGCCCCAGCATTTT. Residues: CASSGGPSQPQHF.

The rearrangement joins TRBV6-1 to TRBJ2-7; the match to TRBD1 covers 8 bases. CDR3 length: 12 residues. Germline loops: CDR1 MNHNS, CDR2 SASEGT. V shed 7 bases, J shed 6 bases, and the junction held 5 bases outside the gene matches. In DNA, the CDR3 is TGTGCCAGCACCATGGACAGGGCCGAGCAGTACTTC. Amino acid sequence: CASTMDRAEQYF.

The chain joins TRBV28 to TRBJ1-2, with 8 bases aligning to TRBD1. This CDR3 is built from 16 residues. From germline, CDR1 is MDHEN and CDR2 SYDVKM. V was pared by 7 bases and J by 8 bases, with 18 bases of the junction left unmatched. The DNA of the CDR3 is TGTGCCAGCAACTTCGGCGGGACAGGTGCTACGGGGGGCTACACCTTC. This encodes CASNFGGTGATGGYTF.

This clonotype was seen only a few times. V gene TRBV19 combines with J gene TRBJ2-2, with a tentative D call TRBD2 (6 bases). The CDR3 contains 16 residues. CDR1 and CDR2 (germline): LNHDA, SQIVND (reference sequence). Trimming shortened V by 5 bases and J by 2 bases, and 15 bases separated the two germline ends. The CDR3 sequence is CASSVLAGQNTGELFF. The CDR3 DNA reads as TGTGCCAGTAGTGTTCTTGCGGGGCAAAACACCGGGGAGCTGTTTTTT.

J is TRBJ2-1 and V is TRBV7-9; 10 nucleotides align to TRBD2. This CDR3 is built from 15 residues. Trimming at V came to 1 base and at J to 5 bases, leaving 2 bases not matched to a gene. Germline-derived CDR1 and CDR2 are SEHNR and FQNEAQ (reference sequence). The CDR3, as DNA: TGTGCCAGCAGCTTAGGAGCGGGAGGGAACAATGAGCAGTTCTTC. It is translated as CASSLGAGGNNEQFF.

The V call is TRBV5-1, the J call TRBJ2-3; 7 bases are a match to TRBD2. The V and J ends lost 3 bases and 2 bases, in that order; junction bases with no gene match: 6. Germline V CDR1 and CDR2: SGHRS, YFSETQ. The CDR3 is 15 amino acids. CDR3 sequence (DNA): TGCGCCAGCAGCTACGCCGGACTAGTCACAGATACGCAGTATTTT. It yields the protein CASSYAGLVTDTQYF.

This clonotype was counted a few times. The genes are TRBV20-1 and TRBJ2-7, with 9 bases aligning to TRBD2. The CDR3 is made up of 13 amino acids. Germline lookup yields CDR1 DFQATT and CDR2 SNEGSKA (reference sequence). V lost 3 bases to trimming and J lost 3 bases; unmatched junction nucleotides: 3. This chain's CDR3 is CSARYSGGYEQYF. The CDR3 DNA is TGCAGTGCTAGGTATAGCGGGGGCTACGAGCAGTACTTC.

V and J are TRBV14 and TRBJ2-5, with D perhaps TRBD2 (6 bases). V was pared by 5 bases and J by 4 bases, with 14 bases between. The germline CDR1 and CDR2 sequences are SGHDN and FVKESK. The CDR3 loop spans 14 amino acids. This CDR3 reads CASSKLRGGETQYF. CDR3 coding DNA: TGTGCCAGCAGCAAGTTGCGGGGAGGAGAGACCCAGTACTTC.

The chain employs TRBV7-2 and TRBJ2-7, with TRBD2 matching 9 bases. The germline V gene has CDR1 SGHTA and CDR2 FQGNSA. V shed 1 base, J shed 2 bases, and the junction held 3 bases outside the gene matches. The CDR3 loop spans 15 amino acids. CDR3 nucleotides: TGTGCCAGCAGCTTAGAGGGCGGGGGGGCCTACGAGCAGTACTTC. It translates to CASSLEGGGAYEQYF.

By share, this clonotype counts as medium-sized. V usage is TRBV11-2 and J usage is TRBJ2-1; perhaps TRBD2 as D (5 bases). Germline CDR1 is SGHAT and CDR2 is FQNNGV. Trimming left V 2 bases short and J 6 bases short, with 11 bases between. The CDR3 sequence is 14 residues long. The CDR3 DNA reads as TGTGCCAGCAGCTTACAGTCGCTAGCCAATGAGCAGTTCTTC. This encodes CASSLQSLANEQFF.

V usage is TRBV12-3 or TRBV12-4 and J usage is TRBJ1-2; no reliable D call. Trimming took off 3 bases at V and 6 bases at J, with 8 bases between the two ends. The CDR3 length is 12 residues. CDR3 amino acids: CASSLFGDGYTF. CDR3 in DNA: TGTGCCAGCAGTTTGTTCGGAGATGGCTACACCTTC.

The chain combines TRBV30 with TRBJ1-2; D is perhaps TRBD1 (5 bases). The CDR3 is 13 residues long. Germline values: CDR1 GTSNPN, CDR2 SVGIG (reference sequence). The V gene lost 4 bases and the J gene lost 6 bases, with 15 bases spanning the gap. In nucleotides, the CDR3 is TGTGCCTGGACCCCCGGGACGATCAATGGCTACACCTTC. Its protein product is CAWTPGTINGYTF.

The J gene is TRBJ1-3, the V gene TRBV10-3; 7 positions agree with TRBD1. CDR3 length: 16 residues. The germline CDR1 and CDR2 sequences are ENHRY and SYGVKD. J lost 0 bases, V lost 2 bases, and 4 bases had no gene match. CDR3 sequence reads: CAISEPGQPSGNTIYF. For the CDR3, the DNA is TGTGCCATCAGTGAGCCGGGACAGCCCTCTGGAAACACCATATATTTT.

This clonotype is judged medium-sized. This chain joins TRBV20-1 and TRBJ2-1; 8 positions agree with TRBD2. Germline trimming cut 5 bases from V and 12 bases from J; bases unmatched to any gene: 9. The CDR3 runs 12 residues. Looked up from germline, CDR1 is DFQATT and CDR2 is SNEGSKA (reference sequence). The CDR3 here is CSAVPREARQFF. CDR3 in DNA: TGCAGTGCTGTACCGCGGGAGGCAAGGCAGTTCTTC.

The chain recombines TRBV6-6 with TRBJ2-7; TRBD2 matches at 12 bases. This CDR3 spans 17 amino acids. Germline CDR1 reads MNHNY; CDR2 reads SVGAGI (reference sequence). With V trimmed by 5 bases and J by 3 bases, 11 bases remained unmatched. CDR3 DNA sequence: TGTGCCAGCAGTCCCGCCTCCAGACTAGCGGGGGACTACGAGCAGTACTTC. Amino acid sequence: CASSPASRLAGDYEQYF.

The chain links TRBV10-3 to TRBJ2-7; D gene uncertain. Germline V lookup: CDR1 ENHRY, CDR2 SYGVKD. The CDR3 length is 14 residues. Trimming removed 4 bases at V and 3 bases at J, with 13 bases between. The CDR3 is CAISANSLNYEQYF. In DNA, the CDR3 is TGTGCCATCAGTGCAAACTCGTTAAACTACGAGCAGTACTTC.